Below are 5 T cell receptor beta chains sequenced from a single sample in a study of CD8 T cells in ankylosing spondylitis. TCRdb reprocessed the 5' RACE reads with MiXCR, giving one entry per CDR3 protein. The sample holds 350,000 to 450,000 distinct CDR3 sequences, roughly 22% seen once. The sample taken for sequencing was blood, either unsorted or a sorted T cell fraction (not recorded which). The receptor set was obtained from a male donor with ankylosing spondylitis or in good health (not recorded which).

This clonotype came up a few times. The chain couples TRBV4-1 to TRBJ2-7, with TRBD2 as a possible D gene (5 bases). CDR1 is MGHRA, CDR2 YSYEKL, per germline. V was shortened by 1 base and J by 3 bases, with 22 bases between the two germline ends. The CDR3 extends over 18 amino acids. CDR3 nucleotide sequence: TGCGCCAGCAGCCAAGGTACCCCCAACGGGGTCTTTGTCTACGAGCAGTACTTC. Translated: CASSQGTPNGVFVYEQYF.

CDR3 residues: CASAGATYEQYF. In DNA form, the CDR3 reads TGTGCCAGCGCTGGTGCTACCTACGAGCAGTACTTC. V usage is TRBV12-3 or TRBV12-4 and J usage is TRBJ2-7; D is unresolved. The germline V and J ends were trimmed by 8 bases and 2 bases, with 10 bases remaining between them. The CDR3 has 12 amino acids.

Only a few counts were recorded for this clonotype. CDR3 amino acids: CASSFVPGLGFYEQYF. CDR3 DNA sequence: TGTGCCAGCAGCTTCGTGCCGGGACTAGGCTTCTACGAGCAGTACTTC. The V and J genes are TRBV5-6 and TRBJ2-7; 8 nucleotides line up with TRBD2. This CDR3 region has 16 residues. Germline V gives CDR1 SGHDT, CDR2 YYEEEE. J gave up 3 bases and V 2 bases, and 10 bases lay outside the gene matches.

This clonotype turned up a few times. CDR3 amino acids: CSVEEGAETYEQYF. The CDR3 DNA reads as TGCAGCGTTGAAGAAGGGGCTGAAACCTACGAGCAGTACTTC. This chain connects TRBV29-1 to TRBJ2-7; D perhaps matches TRBD1 (5 bases). The CDR3 is made up of 14 amino acids. With 0 bases removed from V and 2 bases from J, the gap between germline ends came to 11 bases. Germline V gives CDR1 SQVTM, CDR2 ANQGSEA.

This chain uses TRBV10-3 with TRBJ2-1, with D possibly matching TRBD2 (6 bases). The length of the CDR3 is 16 residues. The V gene's germline CDR1 is ENHRY and CDR2 SYGVKD. Trimming stripped 10 bases from V and 2 bases from J, with 21 bases between. CDR3 loop: CATGGLPLVPYNEQFF. In DNA form, the CDR3 reads TGTGCCACCGGGGGACTTCCCTTAGTGCCCTACAATGAGCAGTTCTTC.